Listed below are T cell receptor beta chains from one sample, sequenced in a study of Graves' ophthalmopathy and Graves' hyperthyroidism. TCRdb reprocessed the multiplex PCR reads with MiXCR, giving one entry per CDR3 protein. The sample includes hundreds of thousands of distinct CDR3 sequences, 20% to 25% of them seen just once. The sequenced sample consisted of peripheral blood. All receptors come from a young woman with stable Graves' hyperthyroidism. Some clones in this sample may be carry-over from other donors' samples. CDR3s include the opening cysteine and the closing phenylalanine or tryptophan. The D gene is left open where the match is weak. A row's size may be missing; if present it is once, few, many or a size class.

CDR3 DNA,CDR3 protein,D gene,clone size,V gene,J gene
TGTGCCAGCAGCTTTGCCAAACTTATGGCGGGAGTTGGTTATGGCGGGGAGCTGTTTTTT,CASSFAKLMAGVGYGGELFF,TRBD2,many,TRBV5-4,TRBJ2-2
TGTGCCACCAGTAGGGACACCTCTGGAAACACCATATATTTT,CATSRDTSGNTIYF,NA,NA,TRBV15,TRBJ1-3
TGTGCCAGCAGCCACCCGGGGAACCAAGAGACCCAGTACTTC,CASSHPGNQETQYF,NA,NA,TRBV6-1,TRBJ2-5
TGTGCCAGCACCAGCACAGGGGTGGGCAATCAGCCCCAGCATTTT,CASTSTGVGNQPQHF,TRBD1,many,TRBV28,TRBJ1-5
TGTGCCAGCAGCCTAGGTGGAAGTACCATATATTTT,CASSLGGSTIYF,NA,NA,TRBV7-8,TRBJ1-3
TGTGCCAGCAGTGCCCGGACAGGGCCGTCCTACGAGCAGTACTTC,CASSARTGPSYEQYF,TRBD1,many,TRBV6-1,TRBJ2-7
TGTGCCAGCACCCGGTGGGGCCACGAGCAGTACTTC,CASTRWGHEQYF,NA,many,TRBV12-3/TRBV12-4,TRBJ2-7
TGTGCCAGTAGTCCTCAGTCCCTCACCGGGGATACGCAGTATTTT,CASSPQSLTGDTQYF,NA,few,TRBV19,TRBJ2-3
TGTGCCACCAGCAGAGAGGGACAGGTTCACTCTGGAAACACCATATATTTT,CATSREGQVHSGNTIYF,TRBD1,few,TRBV15,TRBJ1-3
TGTGCCAGCAGTTTCTTCGGGACAGGGAAGTACGAGCAGTACTTC,CASSFFGTGKYEQYF,TRBD1,many,TRBV6-5,TRBJ2-7
TGTGCCAGCACCCTCGGGGCGAACACTGAAGCTTTCTTT,CASTLGANTEAFF,NA,NA,TRBV6-1,TRBJ1-1
TGTGCCAGCAGTTACCCCCCAGGCGGGGGGGCCGACACCGGGGAGCTGTTTTTT,CASSYPPGGGADTGELFF,TRBD2,NA,TRBV6-2/TRBV6-3,TRBJ2-2
TGTGCCAGCAGTGCAGACAGGTACCGGAGCAATCAGCCCCAGCATTTT,CASSADRYRSNQPQHF,NA,many,TRBV6-1,TRBJ1-5
TGTGCCAGCAGAGGGGATCTCAATCAGCCCCAGCATTTT,CASRGDLNQPQHF,NA,NA,TRBV6-1,TRBJ1-5
TGCGCCAGCAGCGACCTAGCGGGGGATGAGACCCAGTACTTC,CASSDLAGDETQYF,TRBD2,NA,TRBV5-1,TRBJ2-5
TGTGCCAGCAGCGGGACAGGGATGAGCGAGCAGTACTTC,CASSGTGMSEQYF,TRBD1,many,TRBV28,TRBJ2-7
TGTGCCAGCAGCCGATCCGGGACCCCAACGCCTGGGGCCAACGTCCTGACTTTC,CASSRSGTPTPGANVLTF,NA,NA,TRBV7-3,TRBJ2-6
TGTGCCAGCAGCGAAGGGAATCGGCCCTACGAGCAGTACTTC,CASSEGNRPYEQYF,NA,many,TRBV9,TRBJ2-7
TGTGCCAGCAGGGAGCGGGGGGGATCCTACGAGCAGTACTTC,CASRERGGSYEQYF,TRBD2,NA,TRBV28,TRBJ2-7
TGTGCCAGCAGCGTAGCTCCGAGCAGCTCCTACGAGCAGTACTTC,CASSVAPSSSYEQYF,NA,NA,TRBV9,TRBJ2-7
TGTGCCAGCAGTGAAAAAATGGGAGGGCCCCAAGAGACCCAGTACTTC,CASSEKMGGPQETQYF,TRBD2,many,TRBV6-1,TRBJ2-5
TGTGCCAGCAGCGGTAGCAGGGGGCTCCACGACCAGAGCACTGAAGCTTTCTTT,CASSGSRGLHDQSTEAFF,TRBD1,many,TRBV7-3,TRBJ1-1
TGTGCCAGCAGTTTGCCAGGTCGGACAGTCCAAAGAGCGGCCCAGTACTTC,CASSLPGRTVQRAAQYF,NA,many,TRBV28,TRBJ2-5
TGTGCCAGCAGGACAGGGAGACAGCCCCAGCATTTT,CASRTGRQPQHF,TRBD1,many,TRBV27,TRBJ1-5
TGCAGCGTTGGGGGAGCGGGTCAGCCCCAGCATTTT,CSVGGAGQPQHF,NA,few,TRBV29-1,TRBJ1-5
TGTGCCAGCAGATTCCCCAGCTCCTACGAGCAGTACTTC,CASRFPSSYEQYF,NA,many,TRBV28,TRBJ2-7
TGTGCCAGCAGCTTAGGGGATGCAGGGTCACCCCTCCACTTT,CASSLGDAGSPLHF,NA,NA,TRBV7-9,TRBJ1-6
TGTGCCAGTCGTTTAGCGGGGGGCCCAAAAGATACGCAGTATTTT,CASRLAGGPKDTQYF,TRBD2,few,TRBV19,TRBJ2-3
TGTGCCACCGCCTCGCGGGAGGGGACGGATGGCTACACCTTC,CATASREGTDGYTF,NA,once,TRBV6-1,TRBJ1-2
TGTGCCAGCAGCCGTCAGCAGGGTCTAAACTATGGCTACACCTTC,CASSRQQGLNYGYTF,NA,NA,TRBV11-2,TRBJ1-2
TGTGCCAGCAAAAAGGGTGATAGCAATCAGCCCCAGCATTTT,CASKKGDSNQPQHF,NA,many,TRBV6-1,TRBJ1-5
TGTGCCACCGCAAGCCACAATCAGCCCCAGCATTTT,CATASHNQPQHF,NA,many,TRBV12-3/TRBV12-4,TRBJ1-5
TGTGCCTCCACGGGGAGGGGAGGGGGTACGACTGAAGCTTTCTTT,CASTGRGGGTTEAFF,NA,many,TRBV12-3/TRBV12-4,TRBJ1-1
TGTGCCAGCAGTTTAGGTCAGGGGGCGAATATCTACGAGCAGTACTTC,CASSLGQGANIYEQYF,TRBD1,many,TRBV27,TRBJ2-7
TGTGCCATCAGTGGGCCTCCGGACAAGCAAGAGACCCAGTACTTC,CAISGPPDKQETQYF,NA,NA,TRBV10-3,TRBJ2-5
TGTGCCAGCAGCTTAAACAGGGAAGGCTACACCTTC,CASSLNREGYTF,NA,few,TRBV7-2,TRBJ1-2
TGTGCCAGCAGCCCCGGGAGGGTTCTTTTGGGCACTGAAGCTTTCTTT,CASSPGRVLLGTEAFF,NA,NA,TRBV11-2,TRBJ1-1
TGCAGCGTTGACAGAGGGAACACCGGGGAGCTGTTTTTT,CSVDRGNTGELFF,NA,many,TRBV29-1,TRBJ2-2
TGTGCCACCAGTGATTTCGCCAACACTGAAGCTTTCTTT,CATSDFANTEAFF,NA,many,TRBV24-1,TRBJ1-1
TGTGCCAGCACGGGACAGGGTGGGGAGACCAAGTACTTC,CASTGQGGETKYF,TRBD1,NA,TRBV6-1,TRBJ2-5
TGTGCCAGCAGTTTAGAAAATAGCGGGAGGCTCTCGGAGACCCAGTACTTC,CASSLENSGRLSETQYF,TRBD2,NA,TRBV12-3/TRBV12-4,TRBJ2-5
TGTGCCAGTAGTATCCCTGGGCTAGCGATCCACGAGCAGTACTTC,CASSIPGLAIHEQYF,NA,many,TRBV19,TRBJ2-7
TGTGCCAGCAGTTACTCGACTAGCGGGCCAGATACGCAGTATTTT,CASSYSTSGPDTQYF,TRBD2,NA,TRBV6-2/TRBV6-3,TRBJ2-3
TGTGCCAGCAGCTTAATGGGTCGGAGTCACGAGCAGTACTTC,CASSLMGRSHEQYF,NA,many,TRBV11-3,TRBJ2-7
TGTGCCAGCACGGGAGGGGGAGACTACGAGCAGTACTTC,CASTGGGDYEQYF,TRBD2,many,TRBV11-2,TRBJ2-7